The present T cell receptor beta chain was sequenced within a study of PD-1 blockade in mismatch repair-deficient tumors. Study information: Enrolled about 2012-2016, patients had progressing, pretreated mismatch repair-deficient cancers of about twelve types.

As concerns this clone: Its antigen is still unknown.

Trimming left V 2 bases short and J 12 bases short, with 16 bases between. The germline V gene encodes CDR1 MGHDK and CDR2 SYGVNS. The CDR3 runs 13 residues. General study points: Tumor-resident clones, often undetectable pretreatment in blood, expanded then contracted after pembrolizumab.

The repertoire was sequenced with immunoSEQ multiplex PCR; TCRdb's copy has only in-frame clones and lacks some. The profile shows around 9,400 clones, approximately 85% of them singletons. Mismatch repair deficiency was confirmed in all patients, by PCR or immunohistochemistry. TCR sequencing covered a few patients who responded to pembrolizumab. The sample consisted of PBMCs, taken about 47 weeks after starting pembrolizumab. The receptor was isolated from an adult with mismatch repair-deficient cancer. The chain employs TRBV25-1 and TRBJ1-2; TRBD1 might be the D (6 bases). The CDR3 coding sequence is TGTGCCAGCAGTGAAAGGTCCACAGGGTTCCACACCTTC. Amino acids: CASSERSTGFHTF.